This T cell receptor (beta chain) was captured in a study of beta chain features in type 1 diabetes. Germline-derived CDR1 and CDR2 are KGHSH and LQKENI. The V gene lost 4 bases and the J gene lost 5 bases, with 11 bases spanning the gap. The CDR3 totals 14 residues. Sequenced material consisted of expressed TCRB transcripts (all of the isolated RNA was reverse transcribed). Assay: immunoSEQ multiplex PCR; the TCRdb copy retains only in-frame clones and omits some. The sample lists about 220,000 clones, 11% occurring once. The J gene is TRBJ1-4, the V gene TRBV18, with a weak D call TRBD1 (6 bases). The clonotype originates from a man between 18 and 35 years old in good health. Sample: central memory CD4+ T cells from blood. CDR3 in DNA: TGTGCCAGCTCACAAGGACAGAACAATGAAAAACTGTTTTTT. Translated: CASSQGQNNEKLFF.